This T cell receptor (beta chain) stems from a study of shared clonotypes between healthy human individuals. CD45RO-negative cells were positively selected for CCR7, leaving out terminally differentiated effector memory CD45RA+ cells. The CDR3 is made up of 20 amino acids. With 0 bases clipped from V and 2 bases from J, the junction kept 14 bases outside the gene matches. Germline CDR1 and CDR2: SGHDN and FVKESK. It was about 190 ng DNA, approximately 28,000 T cell genomes, that sorted-subset replicate PCRs used. Using immunoSEQ multiplex PCR, the repertoire was profiled, and TCRdb retains in-frame clones only, with some absent. The sample records roughly 810,000 clones, 90% to 97% being singletons. General study points: Sequencing of the sorted subsets was shown by rarefaction to be incomplete despite large depth.

This clone was found once. What it binds is not known. The V gene is TRBV14, the J gene TRBJ2-2; 8 bases align to TRBD2. The sequence was obtained from a man between 25 and 39 years old in good health. Sequencing was done on a sample of naive CD8+ T cells sorted from blood. Written as DNA, the CDR3 is TGTGCCAGCAGCCAAGATGGGGTAGCGGGGAATCTACTAAACACCGGGGAGCTGTTTTTT. It is translated as CASSQDGVAGNLLNTGELFF.